This TCR beta chain was documented in a study of cytomegalovirus exposure and HLA in healthy donors. Study overall: Inside one of the first data releases sat 85 million or so unique TCRs taken from HLA-typed donors.

The length of the CDR3 is 16 residues. The germline V gene encodes CDR1 MGHRA and CDR2 YSYEKL. V was clipped by 0 bases and J by 2 bases; unmatched bases: 4. The PCR contained 60 Vbeta and 13 Jbeta primers. Produced via immunoSEQ multiplex PCR; TCRdb's table is partial and in-frame only. The sample yields some 150,000 clones, about 79% seen once. Points on this clone: Its antigen is unidentified.

Whole-study findings and limits: Later, an analysis showed that TCR beta chains associated with HLA were more clonally expanded than others that were equally common. The study flagged approximately 180 TCR beta chains as cytomegalovirus-associated.

The TCR was taken from a woman aged 25 to 39 in good health and CMV-seronegative. Sequenced input: PBMCs. The chain couples TRBV4-1 to TRBJ1-5, with 7 nucleotides matching TRBD1. CDR3 sequence reads: CASSQEWDRGNQPQHF. CDR3 in DNA: TGCGCCAGCAGCCAAGAATGGGACAGAGGCAATCAGCCCCAGCATTTT.